Listed below are T cell receptor beta chains from one sample, sequenced in a study of blood T cell repertoires in COVID-19. TCRdb's table, derived via immunoSEQ multiplex PCR, lists solely in-frame clones and lacks some. The data contain over 300,000 clones, 90% of them singletons. The specimen sequenced was peripheral blood. The receptors originated from a man younger than 35 with active or convalescent COVID-19. Each CDR3 is given with its conserved first and last residue. A D gene is named only where the DNA matches it firmly. Part of the rows lack a size; the others show once, few, many or a class for expanded clones.

size | J | V | D | length | CDR3 | DNA
NA | TRBJ1-5 | TRBV30 | NA | 11 | CAWSVPQPQHF | TGTGCCTGGAGCGTCCCTCAGCCCCAGCATTTT
few | TRBJ1-4 | TRBV28 | NA | 18 | CASSLRWSTIATNEKLFF | TGTGCCAGCAGTTTAAGGTGGAGTACTATTGCAACTAATGAAAAACTGTTTTTT
many | TRBJ1-5 | TRBV6-5 | TRBD1 | 14 | CASSTRGREEPQHF | TGTGCCAGCAGCACCAGGGGGCGTGAGGAGCCCCAGCATTTT
NA | TRBJ1-2 | TRBV9 | NA | 15 | CASSVVDTGGYGYTF | TGTGCCAGCAGCGTAGTAGACACAGGCGGCTATGGCTACACCTTC
NA | TRBJ2-7 | TRBV4-3 | TRBD2 | 15 | CASSQDASGSYEQYF | TGCGCCAGCAGCCAAGACGCTAGCGGCTCCTACGAGCAGTACTTC
NA | TRBJ2-1 | TRBV7-2 | NA | 15 | CASSLTGSSYNEQFF | TGTGCCAGCAGCTTAACGGGGAGCTCCTACAATGAGCAGTTCTTC
NA | TRBJ2-6 | TRBV5-8 | TRBD1 | 17 | CASSLDGQVSGANVLTF | TGTGCCAGCAGCTTGGATGGACAGGTCTCTGGGGCCAACGTCCTGACTTTC
NA | TRBJ1-1 | TRBV28 | NA | 13 | CASSGGMNTEAFF | TGTGCCAGCAGTGGGGGCATGAACACTGAAGCTTTCTTT
NA | TRBJ2-4 | TRBV24-1 | NA | 14 | CATSDTKAKNIQYF | TGTGCCACCAGTGACACTAAAGCCAAAAACATTCAGTACTTC
once | TRBJ2-4 | TRBV29-1 | TRBD1 | 13 | CSVGTVAKNIQYF | TGCAGCGTCGGGACAGTTGCCAAAAACATTCAGTACTTC
NA | TRBJ1-6 | TRBV7-9 | NA | 12 | CASSFSGFILHF | TGTGCCAGCAGCTTTAGCGGATTTATCCTCCACTTT
NA | TRBJ2-7 | TRBV11-2 | NA | 14 | CASSLPTPPYEQYF | TGTGCCAGCAGCTTACCCACACCACCCTACGAGCAGTACTTC
few | TRBJ1-2 | TRBV4-3 | NA | 14 | CASSQERVNYGYTF | TGCGCCAGCAGCCAAGAGCGGGTTAACTATGGCTACACCTTC
NA | TRBJ2-7 | TRBV27 | TRBD1 | 14 | CASKRDRATYEQYF | TGTGCCAGCAAACGGGACAGGGCCACCTACGAGCAGTACTTC
NA | TRBJ2-1 | TRBV18 | TRBD1 | 15 | CASSPGTGGYNEQFF | TGTGCCAGCTCACCGGGGACAGGGGGCTACAATGAGCAGTTCTTC
NA | TRBJ2-7 | TRBV11-2 | NA | 13 | CASSLVVSDEQYF | TGTGCCAGCAGCTTAGTTGTCTCTGACGAGCAGTACTTC
NA | TRBJ1-6 | TRBV6-2/TRBV6-3 | NA | 14 | CASSYNTPGSPLHF | TGTGCCAGCAGTTACAACACTCCAGGGTCACCCCTCCACTTT
NA | TRBJ2-6 | TRBV7-9 | NA | 16 | CASSLQGSSGANVLTF | TGTGCCAGCAGCTTACAAGGGAGCTCTGGGGCCAACGTCCTGACTTTC
NA | TRBJ2-1 | TRBV5-1 | TRBD2 | 16 | CASSASGRLLGNEQFF | TGCGCCAGCAGCGCGAGCGGGAGGTTGTTAGGAAATGAGCAGTTCTTC
NA | TRBJ2-7 | TRBV9 | NA | 13 | CASSAGGYGEQYF | TGTGCCAGCAGCGCGGGGGGCTATGGCGAGCAGTACTTC
NA | TRBJ2-1 | TRBV28 | NA | 12 | CASSGDYNEQFF | TGTGCCAGCAGCGGGGACTACAATGAGCAGTTCTTC
NA | TRBJ2-7 | TRBV19 | NA | 14 | CASSIQAGSYEQYF | TGTGCCAGTAGTATACAGGCAGGATCCTACGAGCAGTACTTC
NA | TRBJ2-3 | TRBV28 | TRBD2 | 14 | CASMRRGGPDTQYF | TGTGCCAGCATGAGGCGGGGAGGGCCAGATACGCAGTATTTT
few | TRBJ1-1 | TRBV5-6 | NA | 15 | CASRKVDRLNTEAFF | TGTGCCAGCAGGAAGGTAGACAGGTTGAACACTGAAGCTTTCTTT
once | TRBJ1-5 | TRBV7-3 | TRBD1 | 14 | CASNTRGGHQPQHF | TGTGCCAGCAACACGAGAGGGGGCCATCAGCCCCAGCATTTT
NA | TRBJ2-1 | TRBV19 | TRBD1 | 14 | CASKKTGTGNEQFF | TGTGCCAGTAAAAAGACCGGGACAGGCAATGAGCAGTTCTTC
NA | TRBJ1-5 | TRBV6-5 | TRBD1 | 15 | CASSYTTGQDQPQHF | TGTGCCAGCAGTTACACGACAGGGCAGGACCAGCCCCAGCATTTT
NA | TRBJ2-3 | TRBV24-1 | NA | 13 | CATSFRERDTQYF | TGTGCCACCAGTTTCAGGGAAAGAGATACGCAGTATTTT
few | TRBJ1-5 | TRBV7-2 | TRBD1 | 14 | CASSQQTGDQPQHF | TGTGCCAGCAGCCAACAAACAGGGGATCAGCCCCAGCATTTT
once | TRBJ2-4 | TRBV9 | NA | 16 | CASSVTGASAKNIQYF | TGTGCCAGCAGCGTTACAGGTGCCTCGGCCAAAAACATTCAGTACTTC
NA | TRBJ2-1 | TRBV7-2 | TRBD1 | 15 | CASSSRDRVLNEQFF | TGTGCCAGCAGCTCACGAGACAGGGTTTTGAATGAGCAGTTCTTC
NA | TRBJ1-2 | TRBV5-6 | NA | 14 | CASTFGESPLGYTF | TGTGCCAGCACCTTCGGGGAGTCCCCACTTGGCTACACCTTC
once | TRBJ1-3 | TRBV7-9 | NA | 16 | CASSLGLRGGGNTIYF | TGTGCCAGCAGCTTAGGTTTACGGGGAGGTGGAAACACCATATATTTT
NA | TRBJ2-5 | TRBV2 | TRBD2 | 17 | CASTKREDLPFGETQYF | TGTGCCAGCACTAAACGGGAGGACCTACCCTTTGGAGAGACCCAGTACTTC
NA | TRBJ1-1 | TRBV4-2 | TRBD1 | 15 | CASSQGGDRKTEAFF | TGTGCCAGCAGCCAAGGGGGGGACAGGAAGACTGAAGCTTTCTTT
NA | TRBJ1-1 | TRBV5-1 | NA | 16 | CASSSGGGRRNTEAFF | TGCGCCAGCAGCTCGGGAGGGGGGCGTCGAAACACTGAAGCTTTCTTT
NA | TRBJ2-1 | TRBV5-1 | NA | 16 | CASSTGQGLGHNEQFF | TGCGCCAGCAGCACCGGTCAGGGGTTGGGTCACAATGAGCAGTTCTTC
NA | TRBJ2-2 | TRBV11-2 | NA | 15 | CASTSGVTNTGELFF | TGTGCCAGCACCTCAGGGGTCACGAACACCGGGGAGCTGTTTTTT
NA | TRBJ2-7 | TRBV7-9 | TRBD1 | 14 | CASSRTGGAYEQYF | TGTGCCAGCAGCCGGACAGGGGGCGCGTACGAGCAGTACTTC
NA | TRBJ2-7 | TRBV28 | TRBD2 | 16 | CASSLSPSGRAYEQYF | TGTGCCAGCAGTTTATCACCTAGCGGGAGGGCGTACGAGCAGTACTTC
NA | TRBJ2-7 | TRBV6-2/TRBV6-3 | TRBD1 | 17 | CASSYSITGTGGSEQYF | TGTGCCAGCAGTTACTCGATAACCGGGACAGGGGGCAGCGAGCAGTACTTC
NA | TRBJ1-3 | TRBV5-1 | NA | 16 | CASSLYTGLSGNTIYF | TGCGCCAGCAGCTTGTATACGGGACTCTCTGGAAACACCATATATTTT